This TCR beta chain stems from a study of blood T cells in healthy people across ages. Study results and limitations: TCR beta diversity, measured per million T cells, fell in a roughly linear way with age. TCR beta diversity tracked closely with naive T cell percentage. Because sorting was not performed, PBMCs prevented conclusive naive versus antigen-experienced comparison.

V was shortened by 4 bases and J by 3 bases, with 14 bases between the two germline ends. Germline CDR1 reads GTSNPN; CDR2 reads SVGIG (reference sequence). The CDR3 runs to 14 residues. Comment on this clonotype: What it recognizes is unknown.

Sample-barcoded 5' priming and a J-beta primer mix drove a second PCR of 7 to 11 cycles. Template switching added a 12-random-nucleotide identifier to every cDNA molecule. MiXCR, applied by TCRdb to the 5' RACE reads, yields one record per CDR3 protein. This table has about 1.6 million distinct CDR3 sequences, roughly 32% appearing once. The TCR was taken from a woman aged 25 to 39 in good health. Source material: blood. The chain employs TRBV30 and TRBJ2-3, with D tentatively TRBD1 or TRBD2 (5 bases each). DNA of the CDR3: TGTGCCTGGATACCCGGGGCAAGGACAGATACGCAGTATTTT. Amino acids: CAWIPGARTDTQYF.